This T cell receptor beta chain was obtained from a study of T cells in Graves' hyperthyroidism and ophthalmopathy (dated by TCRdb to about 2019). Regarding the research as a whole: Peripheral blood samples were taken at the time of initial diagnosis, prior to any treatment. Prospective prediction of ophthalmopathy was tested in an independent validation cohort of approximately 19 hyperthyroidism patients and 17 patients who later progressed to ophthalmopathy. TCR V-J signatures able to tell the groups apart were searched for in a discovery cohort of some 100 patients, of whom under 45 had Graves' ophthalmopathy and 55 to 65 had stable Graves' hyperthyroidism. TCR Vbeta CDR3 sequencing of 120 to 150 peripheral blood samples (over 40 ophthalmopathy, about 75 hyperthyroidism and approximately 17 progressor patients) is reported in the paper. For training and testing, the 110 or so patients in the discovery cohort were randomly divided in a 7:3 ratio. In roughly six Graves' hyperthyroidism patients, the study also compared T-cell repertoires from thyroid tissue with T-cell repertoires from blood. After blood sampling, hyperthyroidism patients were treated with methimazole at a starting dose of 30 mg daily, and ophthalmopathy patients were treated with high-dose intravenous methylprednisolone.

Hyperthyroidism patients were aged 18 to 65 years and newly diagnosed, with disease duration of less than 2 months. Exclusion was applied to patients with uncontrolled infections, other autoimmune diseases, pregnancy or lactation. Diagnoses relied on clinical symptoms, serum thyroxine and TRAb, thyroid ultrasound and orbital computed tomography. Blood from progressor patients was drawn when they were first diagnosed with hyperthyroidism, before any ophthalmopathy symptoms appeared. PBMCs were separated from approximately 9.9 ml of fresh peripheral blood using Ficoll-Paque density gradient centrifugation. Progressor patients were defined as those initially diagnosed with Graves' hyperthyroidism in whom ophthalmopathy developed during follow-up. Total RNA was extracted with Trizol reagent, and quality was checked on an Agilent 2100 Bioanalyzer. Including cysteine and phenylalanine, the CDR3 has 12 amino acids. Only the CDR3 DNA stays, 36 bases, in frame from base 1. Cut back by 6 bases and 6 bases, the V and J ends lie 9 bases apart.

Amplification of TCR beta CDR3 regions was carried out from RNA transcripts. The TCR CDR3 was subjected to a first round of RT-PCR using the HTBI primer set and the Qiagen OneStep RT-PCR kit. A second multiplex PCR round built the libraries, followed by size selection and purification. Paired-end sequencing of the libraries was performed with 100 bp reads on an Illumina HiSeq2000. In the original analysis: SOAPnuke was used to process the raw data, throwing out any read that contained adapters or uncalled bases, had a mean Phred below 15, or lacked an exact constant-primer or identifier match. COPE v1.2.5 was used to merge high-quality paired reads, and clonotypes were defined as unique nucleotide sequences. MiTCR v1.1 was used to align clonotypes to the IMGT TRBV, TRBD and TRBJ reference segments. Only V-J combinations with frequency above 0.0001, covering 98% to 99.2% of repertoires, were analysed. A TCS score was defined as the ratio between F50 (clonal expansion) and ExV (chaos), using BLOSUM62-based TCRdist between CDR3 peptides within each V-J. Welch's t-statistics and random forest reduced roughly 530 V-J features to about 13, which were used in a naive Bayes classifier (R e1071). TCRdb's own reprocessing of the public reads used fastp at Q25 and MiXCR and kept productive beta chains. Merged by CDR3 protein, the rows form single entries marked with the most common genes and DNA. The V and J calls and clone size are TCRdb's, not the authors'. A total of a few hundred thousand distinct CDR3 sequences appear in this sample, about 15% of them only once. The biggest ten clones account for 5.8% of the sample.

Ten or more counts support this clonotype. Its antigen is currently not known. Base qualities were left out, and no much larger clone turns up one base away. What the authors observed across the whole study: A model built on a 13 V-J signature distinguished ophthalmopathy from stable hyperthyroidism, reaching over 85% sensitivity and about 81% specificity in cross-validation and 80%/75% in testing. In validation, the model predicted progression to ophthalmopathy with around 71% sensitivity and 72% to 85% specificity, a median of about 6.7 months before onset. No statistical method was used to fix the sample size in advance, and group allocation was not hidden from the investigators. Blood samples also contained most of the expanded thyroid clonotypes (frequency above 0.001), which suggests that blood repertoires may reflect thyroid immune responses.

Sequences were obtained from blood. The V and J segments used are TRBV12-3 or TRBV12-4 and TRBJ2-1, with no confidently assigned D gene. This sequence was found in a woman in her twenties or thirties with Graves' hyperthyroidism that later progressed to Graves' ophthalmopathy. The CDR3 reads CASSLASNEQFF. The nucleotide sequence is TGTGCCAGCAGCTTGGCAAGCAATGAGCAGTTCTTC.